These 25 T cell receptor beta chains were all obtained from the same sample, sequenced in a study of human thymus T cells. Thymus pieces cut out during corrective heart surgery were the tissue that was used. This table comes from immunoSEQ multiplex PCR, and its TCRdb copy is limited to in-frame clones, with some not included. The table includes roughly 86,000 clones, 95% to 98% detected once. Sequenced input: thymus tissue. The origin of the receptors is a boy under three years old with a congenital heart defect but otherwise immunologically healthy.

The J gene is TRBJ1-5, the V gene TRBV10-3; D gene unclear. The V and J ends lost 2 bases and 5 bases respectively, with 4 bases between them. There are 12 residues in the CDR3. CDR1 ENHRY and CDR2 SYGVKD come from the germline V gene. The CDR3 sequence: CAISEPHQPQHF. The CDR3 DNA sequence: TGTGCCATCAGTGAGCCCCATCAGCCCCAGCATTTT.

The chain links TRBV9 to TRBJ1-6; D is undetermined. The CDR3 is 15 residues long. Trimming shortened V by 3 bases and J by 4 bases, and 11 bases separated the two germline ends. Germline values: CDR1 SGDLS, CDR2 YYNGEE. The DNA for the CDR3 is TGTGCCAGCAGCGAATCAGGACTGTATAATTCACCCCTCCACTTT. This codes for CASSESGLYNSPLHF. Drawing the rest from reference TRBV9 and TRBJ1-6, the complete variable domain is DSGVTQTPKHLITATGQRVTLRCSPRSGDLSVYWYQQSLDQGLQFLIQYYNGEERAKGNILERFSAQQFPDLHSELNLSSLELGDSALYFCASSESGLYNSPLHFGNGTRLTVT.

V gene TRBV19 combines with J gene TRBJ1-2; D is possibly TRBD1 (5 bases). The CDR3 has 13 residues. Germline values: CDR1 LNHDA, CDR2 SQIVND (reference sequence). The V end was cut by 6 bases, the J end by 4 bases, with 12 bases between. CDR3 coding DNA: TGTGCCAGTAGGGCATGGGGCCTCTATGGCTACACCTTC. Protein: CASRAWGLYGYTF.

The rearrangement uses TRBV2 and TRBJ2-1, with D possibly TRBD2 on 6 matching bases. Per the germline V gene, CDR1 is SNHLY and CDR2 is FYNNEI. The CDR3 length is 16 residues. The V end lost 6 bases, the J end lost 0 bases, and 15 bases lay between the germline ends. The CDR3 bases are TGTGCCAGCAGAACACGGCGGGACTTCTCCTACAATGAGCAGTTCTTC. This codes for CASRTRRDFSYNEQFF.

The gene calls are TRBV29-1 and TRBJ1-1, with D uncertain. The V end was cut by 7 bases, the J end by 0 bases, with 12 bases between. This CDR3 contains 13 residues. Per germline, CDR1 SQVTM and CDR2 ANQGSEA. The CDR3 region is CSALTELNTEAFF. The DNA of the CDR3 is TGCAGCGCCCTAACTGAGTTGAACACTGAAGCTTTCTTT.

The chain employs TRBV19 and TRBJ1-1; D uncertain. Trimming took off 4 bases at V and 4 bases at J, with 19 bases between the two ends. CDR1 is LNHDA and CDR2 is SQIVND in the germline V gene (reference sequence). The CDR3 runs to 16 residues. The CDR3 region is CASSSRPEEGSTEAFF. The CDR3 coding sequence is TGTGCCAGTAGTAGTCGGCCCGAGGAGGGATCCACTGAAGCTTTCTTT.

This clone is a singleton in its sample. The CDR3 nucleotides are TGTGCCAGCAGCTTCAGGGCCTACGAGCAGTACTTC. This gives the protein CASSFRAYEQYF. The genes are TRBV7-2 and TRBJ2-7; a weak D match, TRBD1 (5 bases). CDR1 and CDR2 from the germline V gene are SGHTA and FQGNSA. V dropped 3 bases and J dropped 2 bases, with 5 bases sitting between them. The CDR3 consists of 12 residues.

This clone was seen a few times. The chain has TRBV11-3 and TRBJ2-1; maybe TRBD2 (6 bases). Trimming cost V 6 bases and J 1 base, with 13 bases left between them. The CDR3 extends over 15 amino acids. CDR1 is SGHNT, CDR2 YENEEA, per germline. CDR3 amino acids: CASSIGRRSYNEQFF. The CDR3 DNA reads TGTGCCAGCAGTATTGGGAGGAGATCCTACAATGAGCAGTTCTTC.

V and J are TRBV5-4 and TRBJ1-4; 8 bases map to TRBD1. The germline V gene has CDR1 SGHNT and CDR2 YYREEE (reference sequence). The CDR3 covers 16 residues. V was clipped by 0 bases and J by 2 bases; unmatched bases: 3. This CDR3 reads CASSLAGGATNEKLFF. CDR3 sequence (DNA): TGTGCCAGCAGCTTGGCAGGGGGCGCGACTAATGAAAAACTGTTTTTT.

The J gene is TRBJ2-7, the V gene TRBV19; possibly TRBD1 for D (7 bases). Between the trimmed V and J ends, which lost 6 bases and 3 bases, there was a span of 21 bases. The CDR3 covers 16 residues. Germline loops: CDR1 LNHDA, CDR2 SQIVND (reference sequence). CDR3 nucleotides: TGTGCCAGTAGGGCATACCCGGGCAGGGGGGTCTACGAGCAGTACTTC. Translation gives CASRAYPGRGVYEQYF.

CDR3 DNA: TGCGCCAGCAGAAACCATCAGGACCGCGACGAGCAGTACTTC. Translating gives CASRNHQDRDEQYF. The rearrangement joins TRBV5-1 to TRBJ2-7; D uncertain. The germline V and J ends were trimmed by 5 bases and 5 bases, with 17 bases remaining between them. The CDR3 totals 14 residues. CDR1 is SGHRS and CDR2 is YFSETQ in the germline V gene.

This chain joins TRBV5-6 and TRBJ1-1, with TRBD1 as a possible D gene (5 bases). The V and J ends lost 4 bases and 4 bases respectively, with 20 bases between them. Germline-derived CDR1 and CDR2 are SGHDT and YYEEEE. The CDR3 sequence is 16 residues long. In nucleotides, the CDR3 is TGTGCCAGCAGCCAAGGGGACGGGGGAGAGGGCACTGAAGCTTTCTTT. Its translation: CASSQGDGGEGTEAFF.

The genes are TRBV28 and TRBJ2-7, with 7 bases identical to TRBD1. V lost 5 bases, J lost 0 bases, and 7 bases stayed unmatched. Per germline, CDR1 MDHEN and CDR2 SYDVKM. CDR3 size: 15 residues. CDR3 protein: CASSPRQGSSYEQYF. CDR3 DNA: TGTGCCAGCAGTCCTAGACAGGGAAGCTCCTACGAGCAGTACTTC.

The chain joins TRBV6-5 to TRBJ1-2; no clear D gene. V was cut by 2 bases and J by 10 bases, with 14 bases left in between. Germline CDR1 and CDR2: MNHEY and SVGAGI. The CDR3 is made up of 13 amino acids. The CDR3 here is CASSYGSTGFYTF. The CDR3 region has the DNA TGTGCCAGCAGTTACGGGTCGACCGGTTTCTACACCTTC.

This chain links TRBV28 with TRBJ2-6; 9 bases map to TRBD1. The V segment lost 5 bases and the J segment 1 base; nucleotides outside the gene matches: 3. Germline CDR1 and CDR2: MDHEN and SYDVKM. CDR3 length equals 16 residues. CDR3 amino acids: CASSPTGGSGANVLTF. CDR3 sequence (DNA): TGTGCCAGCAGTCCGACAGGGGGATCTGGGGCCAACGTCCTGACTTTC.

This rearrangement joins TRBV27 to TRBJ2-5, with D perhaps TRBD2 (5 bases). The CDR3 spans 17 residues. V lost 1 base, J lost 3 bases, and 18 bases lay in between. Germline-derived CDR1 and CDR2 are MNHEY and SMNVEV (reference sequence). The CDR3 coding sequence is TGTGCCAGCAGTTTATTGAGGCGGCCTCTCGGGGAAGAGACCCAGTACTTC. Translation: CASSLLRRPLGEETQYF.

V is TRBV27 and J is TRBJ2-2; 7 bases are shared with TRBD2. Per the germline V gene, CDR1 is MNHEY and CDR2 is SMNVEV (reference sequence). This CDR3 is built from 21 residues. Trimming cost V 8 bases and J 0 bases; bases outside gene matches: 24. The CDR3 DNA is TGTGCCAGCGTACCCTACCCACCTTTGGGAGGGCAGGCCACGAACACCGGGGAGCTGTTTTTT. Translating gives CASVPYPPLGGQATNTGELFF.

This chain connects TRBV18 to TRBJ1-3; TRBD1 might be the D (5 bases). Per the germline V gene, CDR1 is KGHSH and CDR2 is LQKENI. The CDR3 has 14 residues. Trimming took off 6 bases at V and 2 bases at J, with 11 bases between the two ends. CDR3 loop: CASSPRGTGNTIYF. The CDR3 bases are TGTGCCAGCTCCCCGAGGGGCACTGGAAACACCATATATTTT.

The V and J genes are TRBV18 and TRBJ2-7; D is possibly TRBD1 (5 bases). In germline, CDR1 is KGHSH, CDR2 LQKENI. Between the trimmed V and J ends, which lost 0 bases and 5 bases, there was a span of 8 bases. This CDR3 region has 13 residues. In DNA, the CDR3 is TGTGCCAGCTCACCACCGGAAGGGGACGAGCAGTACTTC. This codes for CASSPPEGDEQYF.

The gene calls are TRBV5-4 and TRBJ1-6; 8 positions match TRBD1. Germline V CDR1 and CDR2: SGHNT, YYREEE (reference sequence). CDR3 length: 15 residues. V lost 4 bases to trimming and J lost 7 bases; unmatched junction nucleotides: 7. CDR3 bases: TGTGCCAGCAGCCATCGACAGGGGAGAAATTCACCCCTCCACTTT. It translates to CASSHRQGRNSPLHF.

This chain links TRBV5-6 with TRBJ1-2; D perhaps matches TRBD1 (6 bases). Germline V CDR1 and CDR2: SGHDT, YYEEEE. V was pared by 5 bases and J by 2 bases, with 13 bases between. CDR3 length: 14 residues. The CDR3 sequence is CASSPAGANYGYTF. The CDR3 bases are TGTGCCAGCAGTCCAGCGGGGGCGAACTATGGCTACACCTTC.

The chain has TRBV4-2 and TRBJ1-6; 9 nucleotides agree with TRBD1. The CDR3 length is 17 residues. Losses at the gene ends were 3 bases for V and 10 bases for J; bases not matched to a gene: 13. The V gene's germline CDR1 is LGHNA and CDR2 YNFKEQ. CDR3 in amino acids: CASSQMPGDGTGSPLHF. The CDR3 DNA follows: TGTGCCAGCAGCCAGATGCCGGGCGACGGGACAGGGTCACCCCTCCACTTT.

This rearrangement joins TRBV4-3 to TRBJ2-5; the match to TRBD1 covers 9 bases. Losses at the gene ends were 1 base for V and 5 bases for J; bases not matched to a gene: 17. The CDR3 runs to 19 residues. From germline, CDR1 is LGHNA and CDR2 YSLEER. CDR3 protein: CASSQGDREGWGLVETQYF. For the CDR3, the DNA is TGCGCCAGCAGCCAAGGGGACAGGGAAGGATGGGGTCTCGTGGAGACCCAGTACTTC.

The chain employs TRBV15 and TRBJ1-1; D is undetermined. The CDR3 is 17 amino acids. V was cut by 0 bases and J by 3 bases, with 17 bases left in between. Germline V gene data show CDR1 as LNHNV and CDR2 as YYDKDF (reference sequence). This chain's CDR3 is CATSRDQAPGWDTEAFF. The CDR3 nucleotides are TGTGCCACCAGCAGAGATCAAGCGCCCGGCTGGGACACTGAAGCTTTCTTT.

The chain carries TRBV12-5 and TRBJ1-5; D gene uncertain. The CDR3 is made up of 14 amino acids. Per germline, CDR1 LGHNT and CDR2 FRNRAP. V was cut by 5 bases and J by 3 bases, with 11 bases left in between. CDR3 coding DNA: TGTGCTAGTGGTCTAGAACTGAACAATCAGCCCCAGCATTTT. Amino acid sequence: CASGLELNNQPQHF. The full variable domain, its missing parts supplied by reference TRBV12-5 and TRBJ1-5, is DARVTQTPRHKVTEMGQEVTMRCQPILGHNTVFWYRQTMMQGLELLAYFRNRAPLDDSGMPKDRFSAEMPDATLATLKIQPSEPRDSAVYFCASGLELNNQPQHFGDGTRLSIL.